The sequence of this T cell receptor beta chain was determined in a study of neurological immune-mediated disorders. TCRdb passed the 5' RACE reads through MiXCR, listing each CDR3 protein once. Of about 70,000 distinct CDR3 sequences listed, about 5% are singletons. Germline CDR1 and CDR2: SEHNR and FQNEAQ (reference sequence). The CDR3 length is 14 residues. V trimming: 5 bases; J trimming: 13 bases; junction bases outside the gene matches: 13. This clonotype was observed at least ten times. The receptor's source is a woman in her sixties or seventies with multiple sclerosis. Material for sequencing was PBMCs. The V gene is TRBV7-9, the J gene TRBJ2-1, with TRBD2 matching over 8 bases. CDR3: CASSLASGPGLQFF. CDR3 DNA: TGTGCCAGCAGCCTGGCTAGCGGGCCGGGTTTACAGTTCTTC.